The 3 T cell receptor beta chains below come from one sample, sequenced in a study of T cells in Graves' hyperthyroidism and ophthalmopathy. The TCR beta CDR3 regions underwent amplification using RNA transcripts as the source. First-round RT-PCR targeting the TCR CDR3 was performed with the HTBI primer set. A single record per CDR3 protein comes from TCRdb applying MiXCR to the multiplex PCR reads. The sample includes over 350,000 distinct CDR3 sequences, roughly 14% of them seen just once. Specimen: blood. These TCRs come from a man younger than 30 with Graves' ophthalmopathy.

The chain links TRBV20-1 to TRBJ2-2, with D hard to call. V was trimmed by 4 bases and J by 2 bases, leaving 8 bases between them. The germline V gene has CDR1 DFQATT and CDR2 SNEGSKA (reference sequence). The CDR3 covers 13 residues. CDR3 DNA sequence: TGCAGTGCTACGAGTCAAAACACCGGGGAGCTGTTTTTT. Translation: CSATSQNTGELFF.

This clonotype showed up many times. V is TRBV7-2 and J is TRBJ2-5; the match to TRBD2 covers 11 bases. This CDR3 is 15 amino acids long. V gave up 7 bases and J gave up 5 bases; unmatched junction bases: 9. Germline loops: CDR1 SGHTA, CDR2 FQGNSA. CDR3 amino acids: CASTRTSGSRETQYF. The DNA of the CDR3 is TGTGCCAGCACCCGTACTAGCGGGAGTCGGGAGACCCAGTACTTC.

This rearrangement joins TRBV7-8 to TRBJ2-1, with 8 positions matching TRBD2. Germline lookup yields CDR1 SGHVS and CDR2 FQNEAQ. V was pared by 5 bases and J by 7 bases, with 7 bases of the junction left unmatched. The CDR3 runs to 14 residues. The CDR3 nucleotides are TGTGCCAGCAGCACCCGTAAGCGGGAGAATGAGCAGTTCTTC. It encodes CASSTRKRENEQFF.